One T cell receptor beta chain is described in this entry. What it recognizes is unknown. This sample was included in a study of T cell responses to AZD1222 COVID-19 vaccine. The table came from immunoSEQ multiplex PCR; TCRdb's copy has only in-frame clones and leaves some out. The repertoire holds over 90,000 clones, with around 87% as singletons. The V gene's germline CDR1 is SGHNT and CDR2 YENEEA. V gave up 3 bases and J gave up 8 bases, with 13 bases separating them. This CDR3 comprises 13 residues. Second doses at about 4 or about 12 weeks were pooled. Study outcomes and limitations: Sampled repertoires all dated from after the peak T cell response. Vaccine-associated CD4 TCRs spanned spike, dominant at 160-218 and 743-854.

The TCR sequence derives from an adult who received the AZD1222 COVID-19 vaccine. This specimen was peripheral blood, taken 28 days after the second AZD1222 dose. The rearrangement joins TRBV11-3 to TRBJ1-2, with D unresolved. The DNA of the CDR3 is TGTGCCAGCAGCTTTGACCCCGCCTGGGGCTACACCTTC. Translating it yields CASSFDPAWGYTF.